This TCR beta chain came from a study of blood T cell repertoires in COVID-19. Study-level background: Sites in the United States, Italy and Spain provided acute and convalescent COVID-19 samples. T cells, B-cell-depleted T cells, or PBMCs provided the cDNA or gDNA that served as material.

Original data processing: Nucleated cell counts were estimated from reference gene primer amplification. Clones were read by immunoSEQ multiplex PCR, and TCRdb kept only the in-frame ones, dropping some. Clone size and V and J calls were adopted from that table, with D and trimming inferred from the DNA. The table shows 70,000 to 85,000 clones, with around 80% occurring only once. Looked up from germline, CDR1 is LGHDT and CDR2 is YNNKEL (reference sequence). The CDR3 totals 12 residues. The V end was cut by 4 bases, the J end by 2 bases, with 5 bases between. This clone was detected ten times or more.

Material for sequencing was peripheral blood. This clonotype was sampled from a human donor in a cohort sampled during active COVID-19. The chain employs TRBV3-1 (or the pseudogene TRBV3-2) and TRBJ1-1; D unresolved. CDR3 sequence reads: CASSRVNTEAFF. The CDR3 DNA follows: TGTGCCAGCAGCCGAGTAAACACTGAAGCTTTCTTT.